The T cell receptor beta chain described here comes from a study of tumor and adjacent non-tumor tissue in lung cancer. The germline V gene has CDR1 DFQATT and CDR2 SNEGSKA (reference sequence). The CDR3 has 11 residues. TCRbeta libraries were built with three rounds of nested PCR, modified from ARM-PCR. TCRdb independently ran MiXCR on the multiplex PCR reads; one entry per CDR3 protein. The sample yields 78,000 or so distinct CDR3 sequences, roughly 80% seen once. No cell sorting was done before RNA was extracted from the tissue. As to this clonotype: The junction shows a germline mismatch at one end, possibly a read error.

The specimen sequenced was lung tumor tissue. The genes are TRBV20-1 and TRBJ2-4; D call uncertain. This TCR derives from a woman between 50 and 59 years old with non-small cell lung cancer. The CDR3 bases are TGCTCTATAAGGGCCAAAAACCTTCAATACTTC. This encodes CSIRAKNLQYF.